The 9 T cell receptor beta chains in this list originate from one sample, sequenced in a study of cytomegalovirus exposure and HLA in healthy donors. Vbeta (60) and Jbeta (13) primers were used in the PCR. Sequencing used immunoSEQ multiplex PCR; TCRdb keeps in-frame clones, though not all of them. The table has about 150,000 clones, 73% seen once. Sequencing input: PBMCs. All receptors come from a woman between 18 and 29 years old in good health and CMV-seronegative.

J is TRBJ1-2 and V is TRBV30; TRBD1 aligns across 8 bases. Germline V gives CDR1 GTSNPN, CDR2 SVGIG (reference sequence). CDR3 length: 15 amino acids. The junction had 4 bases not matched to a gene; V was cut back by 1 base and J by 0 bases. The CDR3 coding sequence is TGTGCCTGGAGTGCAGGGGGCTTTTCTAACTATGGCTACACCTTC. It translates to CAWSAGGFSNYGYTF. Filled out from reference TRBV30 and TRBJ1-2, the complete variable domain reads SQTIHQWPATLVQPVGSPLSLECTVEGTSNPNLYWYRQAAGRGLQLLFYSVGIGQISSEVPQNLSASRPQDRQFILSSKKLLLSDSGFYLCAWSAGGFSNYGYTFGSGTRLTVV.

The CDR3 sequence is CASLRDTVSEAFF. CDR3 sequence (DNA): TGTGCCAGCTTACGAGACACCGTCTCGGAAGCTTTCTTT. This chain joins TRBV18 and TRBJ1-1; D is uncertain. Trimming took off 7 bases at V and 8 bases at J, with 17 bases between the two ends. Per germline, CDR1 KGHSH and CDR2 LQKENI. The CDR3 is 13 amino acids.

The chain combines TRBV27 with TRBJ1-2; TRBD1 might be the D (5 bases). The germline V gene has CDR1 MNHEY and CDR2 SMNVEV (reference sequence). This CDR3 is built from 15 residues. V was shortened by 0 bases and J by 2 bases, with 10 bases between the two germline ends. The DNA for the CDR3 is TGTGCCAGCAGTTTATCGGGGGGAGGCAACTATGGCTACACCTTC. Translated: CASSLSGGGNYGYTF.

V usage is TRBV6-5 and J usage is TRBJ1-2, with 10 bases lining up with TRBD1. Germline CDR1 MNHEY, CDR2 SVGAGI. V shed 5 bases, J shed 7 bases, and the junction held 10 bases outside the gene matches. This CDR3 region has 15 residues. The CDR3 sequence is CASSLEDRGRFGYTF. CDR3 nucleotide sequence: TGTGCCAGCAGTCTCGAAGACAGGGGGCGTTTTGGCTACACCTTC.

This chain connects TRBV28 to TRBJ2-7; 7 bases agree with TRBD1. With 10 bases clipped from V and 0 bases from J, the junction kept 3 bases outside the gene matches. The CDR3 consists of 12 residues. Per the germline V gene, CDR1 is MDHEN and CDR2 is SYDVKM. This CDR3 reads CAIGTVSYEQYF. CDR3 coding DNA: TGTGCCATAGGGACAGTCTCCTACGAGCAGTACTTC.

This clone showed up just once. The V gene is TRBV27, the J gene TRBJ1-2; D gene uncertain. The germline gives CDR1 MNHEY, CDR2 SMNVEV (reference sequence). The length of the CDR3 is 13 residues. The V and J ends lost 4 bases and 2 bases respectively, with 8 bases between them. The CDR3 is CASSWNRNYGYTF. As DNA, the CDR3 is TGTGCCAGCAGTTGGAACAGAAACTATGGCTACACCTTC.

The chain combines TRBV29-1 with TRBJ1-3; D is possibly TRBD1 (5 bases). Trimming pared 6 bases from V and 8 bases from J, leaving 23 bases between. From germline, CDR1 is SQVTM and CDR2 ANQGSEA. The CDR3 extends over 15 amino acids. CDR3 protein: CSVQNPQGGTDTIYF. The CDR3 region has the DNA TGCAGCGTCCAAAATCCCCAGGGAGGTACGGACACCATATATTTT.

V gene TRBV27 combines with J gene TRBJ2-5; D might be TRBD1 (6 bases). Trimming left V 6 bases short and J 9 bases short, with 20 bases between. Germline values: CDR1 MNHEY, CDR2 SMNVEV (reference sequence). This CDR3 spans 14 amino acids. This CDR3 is CASSAGGAGVPQYF. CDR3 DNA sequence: TGTGCCAGCAGCGCCGGTGGGGCAGGGGTGCCCCAGTACTTC.

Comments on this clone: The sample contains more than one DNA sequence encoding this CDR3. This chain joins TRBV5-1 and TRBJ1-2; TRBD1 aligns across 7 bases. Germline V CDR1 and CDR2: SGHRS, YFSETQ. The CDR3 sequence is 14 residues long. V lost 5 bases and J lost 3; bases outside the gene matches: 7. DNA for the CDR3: TGCGCCAGCAGTTTGCCAGGGGGTGACTATGGCTACACCTTC. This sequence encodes CASSLPGGDYGYTF.